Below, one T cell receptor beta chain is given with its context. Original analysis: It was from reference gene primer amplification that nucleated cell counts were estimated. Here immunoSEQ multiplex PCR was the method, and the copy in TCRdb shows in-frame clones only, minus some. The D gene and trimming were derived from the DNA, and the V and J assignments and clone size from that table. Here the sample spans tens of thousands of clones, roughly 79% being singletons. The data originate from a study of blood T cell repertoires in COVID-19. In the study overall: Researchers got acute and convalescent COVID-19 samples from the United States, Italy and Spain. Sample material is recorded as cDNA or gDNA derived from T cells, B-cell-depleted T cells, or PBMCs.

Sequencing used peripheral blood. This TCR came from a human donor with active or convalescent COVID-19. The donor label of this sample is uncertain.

Written as DNA, the CDR3 is TGTGCCAGCAGTCCTAGACTAGCGGGAGGGGTTTACAATGAGCAGTTCTTC. This translates into CASSPRLAGGVYNEQFF. The chain links TRBV27 to TRBJ2-1, with 14 nucleotides matching TRBD2. The CDR3 is 17 amino acids. J lost 4 bases, V lost 5 bases, and 7 bases had no gene match. Germline V gene lookup returns CDR1 MNHEY and CDR2 SMNVEV (reference sequence).